The rows below give T cell receptor beta chains drawn from one sample of a study of cytomegalovirus exposure and HLA in healthy donors. Assay: immunoSEQ multiplex PCR; the TCRdb copy retains only in-frame clones and omits some. This sample's table reports 150,000 to 250,000 clones. The source material was PBMCs. The receptors derive from a boy aged 5-17 years in good health and CMV-seronegative. CDR3s include the opening cysteine and the closing phenylalanine or tryptophan.

>TRBJ2-2|TRBV2
CASSEPRAGGTGELFF
>TRBJ1-4|TRBV13
CASSLGGRGATNEKLFF
>TRBJ1-2|TRBV4-1
CASSQEGGANGYTF
>TRBJ2-3|TRBV6-5
CASRYTGTSADTQYF
>TRBJ2-3|TRBV14
CASSQGDSSTDTQYF
>TRBJ1-2|TRBV28
CASSFLQDGYTF
>TRBJ1-5|TRBV15
CATSRDSRGTGPQHF
>TRBJ2-7|TRBV28
CASSLGPLTGPPPYEQYF
>TRBJ1-1|TRBV6-5
CASSYSGVTEAFF
>TRBJ2-7|TRBV7-3
CASSHAGGSYEQYF
>TRBJ1-1|TRBV5-6
CASSWDRGSGEAFF
>TRBJ2-3|TRBV19
CASSISPLAGSGSTDTQYF
>TRBJ2-7|TRBV29-1
CSVVSGGHYYEQYF
>TRBJ1-1|TRBV4-1
CASRHPGQGRAFF
>TRBJ1-5|TRBV7-9
CASSSWKGASNQPQHF
>TRBJ1-1|TRBV7-8
CASSSRDRGQSAEAFF
>TRBJ2-5|TRBV7-2
CASSSERGALGETQYF
>.|TRBV6-1
CASDAGGHMHEQYF
>TRBJ1-4|TRBV27
CASSPGMSRTNEKLFF
>TRBJ2-2|TRBV4-1
CASSWGANTGELFF
>TRBJ2-5|TRBV4-1
CASSQATSSETQYF
>TRBJ2-2|TRBV10-1
CASSHTSGRGDYTGELFF
>TRBJ1-2|TRBV5-5
CASSLGPQGNYGYTF
>TRBJ2-1|TRBV5-6
CASSLLRGNEQFF
>TRBJ2-3|TRBV27
CASSSYLAGGTDTQYF
>TRBJ2-3|TRBV6-5
CASSYFGGTSTDTQYF
>TRBJ1-3|TRBV5-1
CASSPQAGGAGNTIYF
>TRBJ2-1|TRBV30
CARSHALVSSYNEQFF
>TRBJ1-2|TRBV5-4
CASSGGRGSTSYTF
>TRBJ2-7|TRBV14
CASSQVGGRIIEQYF
>TRBJ1-1|TRBV29-1
CSVGGLQTGTEAFF
>TRBJ1-2|TRBV5-4
CASSLVGGGRAYGYTF
>TRBJ2-5|TRBV11-2
CASSARDRGNGETQYF
>TRBJ2-1|TRBV7-8
CASSFGAGEGDEQFF
>TRBJ1-5|TRBV28
CASNLDRGRQPQHF
>TRBJ1-1|TRBV6-5
CASTLGQGMNTEAFF
>TRBJ2-7|TRBV19
CASGRGGSYEQYF
>TRBJ1-1|TRBV6-6
CASSTDSYTEAFF
>TRBJ1-1|TRBV7-3
CASGGGGNTEAFF
>TRBJ2-5|TRBV14
CASSPHRTQETQYF
>TRBJ2-7|TRBV11-2
CASSSLSGPLGPYEQYF
>TRBJ1-5|TRBV15
CATSRDRGSQPQHF
>TRBJ1-5|TRBV6-5
CASQPRQGSNQPQHF
>TRBJ2-2|TRBV7-3
CASSLKGVGTGELFF
>TRBJ2-1|TRBV2
CASGTSGVLNEPYNEQFF
>TRBJ1-1|TRBV5-5
CASSTRAGWMNTEAFF
>TRBJ1-4|TRBV18
CASSPATGLIEKLFF
>TRBJ1-2|TRBV5-1
CASSWGGQANYGYTF
>TRBJ2-4|TRBV5-6
CASSRTGGAAKNIQYF
>TRBJ1-2|TRBV6-5
CASGQRTTPNYGYTF
>TRBJ2-4|TRBV4-3
CASSRSPGAGDVAKNIQYF